This T cell receptor (beta chain) originates from a study of identical twins. Template switching, a step in the protocol, added a universal primer site, and cDNA carried unique molecular identifiers. TCRdb reprocessed the 5' RACE reads via MiXCR and lists one record per CDR3 protein. The sample has under 900,000 distinct CDR3 sequences; approximately 13% are singletons. Germline V gives CDR1 SGHAT, CDR2 FQNNGV. V was shortened by 2 bases and J by 13 bases, with 17 bases between the two germline ends. This CDR3 has 14 residues. This clonotype was found a few times. These data also formed part of another study, on yellow fever vaccine responses in identical twins. As reported in that work: Twins reportedly had a vaccine T cell response that seemed partly convergent, partly personalized.

The specimen sequenced was PBMCs. This sequence joins TRBV11-2 and TRBJ2-2; D uncertain. This sequence originates from a woman aged 18-30 years in good health. The CDR3 protein is CASSLSLPTFGLFF. DNA for the CDR3: TGTGCCAGCAGCTTAAGCTTGCCCACCTTCGGGCTGTTTTTT.